The 26 T cell receptor beta chains in this list originate from one sample, sequenced in a study of T cell repertoires in cytomegalovirus infection. These receptors are not linked to any known antigen. One entry per CDR3 protein results from TCRdb running MiXCR on the reads. The table has around 100,000 distinct CDR3 sequences, roughly 9.1% seen once; the top ten hold 25% to 40%. Sequences were obtained from PBMCs, sequenced either directly or after in vitro stimulation (not recorded which). The receptor set was obtained from a human donor in good health (CMV status not recorded). Some clones in this sample may be carry-over from other donors' samples.

This rearrangement joins TRBV5-6 to TRBJ2-1; weak D call: TRBD2 (5 bases). CDR1 is SGHDT and CDR2 is YYEEEE in the germline V gene. V shed 0 bases and J shed 0 bases, with 10 bases lying between them. CDR3 length: 16 amino acids. The CDR3, as DNA: TGTGCCAGCAGCTTGGTGCTAGCAGACTCCTACAATGAGCAGTTCTTC. This translates into CASSLVLADSYNEQFF.

Only a few counts were recorded for this clonotype. V usage is TRBV10-3 and J usage is TRBJ2-4, with TRBD2 matching over 9 bases. Trimming removed 5 bases from V and 1 base from J; junction bases left unmatched: 6. The germline V gene encodes CDR1 ENHRY and CDR2 SYGVKD. This CDR3 spans 16 amino acids. CDR3: CAISSRLAGAKNIQYF. CDR3 in DNA: TGTGCCATCAGTTCCCGTCTAGCGGGGGCCAAAAACATTCAGTACTTC.

There are a few counts of this clonotype. The gene calls are TRBV29-1 and TRBJ2-5, with D tentatively TRBD2 (6 bases). Trimming left V 6 bases short and J 5 bases short, with 16 bases between. Germline CDR1 SQVTM, CDR2 ANQGSEA. This CDR3 spans 13 amino acids. The CDR3 bases are TGCAGCGTGGCGGAGGTCCGGGGGGAGACCCAGTACTTC. Residues: CSVAEVRGETQYF.

This clonotype was observed at least ten times. The chain recombines TRBV18 with TRBJ2-1, with D possibly called TRBD1 or TRBD2 (5 bases each). The CDR3 loop spans 15 amino acids. Germline values: CDR1 KGHSH, CDR2 LQKENI. V lost 1 base to trimming and J lost 2 bases, with 9 bases between them. As DNA, the CDR3 is TGTGCCAGCTCACCACTCCAGGGACCCTACAATGAGCAGTTCTTC. Translated: CASSPLQGPYNEQFF.

The chain employs TRBV15 and TRBJ2-5; D not resolved. Per germline, CDR1 LNHNV and CDR2 YYDKDF (reference sequence). Between the trimmed V and J ends, which lost 3 bases and 5 bases, there was a span of 19 bases. This CDR3 spans 16 amino acids. CDR3 coding DNA: TGTGCCACCAGCAGGGATGGATCGGCTGTAGGGGAGACCCAGTACTTC. It specifies CATSRDGSAVGETQYF. Full variable domain (missing parts from reference TRBV15 and TRBJ2-5): DAMVIQNPRYQVTQFGKPVTLSCSQTLNHNVMYWYQQKSSQAPKLLFHYYDKDFNNEADTPDNFQSRRPNTSFCFLDIRSPGLGDTAMYLCATSRDGSAVGETQYFGPGTRLLVL.

This chain uses TRBV6-1 with TRBJ1-1; D gene unclear. V lost 3 bases and J 4 bases, leaving 15 bases between the germline ends. Germline V gene data show CDR1 as MNHNS and CDR2 as SASEGT. The CDR3 contains 15 residues. The CDR3 DNA reads TGTGCCAGCAGTGAGCGGGCCGGAAGGAGCACTGAAGCTTTCTTT. Encoded protein: CASSERAGRSTEAFF.

This chain joins TRBV7-2 and TRBJ2-7; 8 bases fit TRBD1. The CDR3 contains 15 residues. CDR1 SGHTA and CDR2 FQGNSA come from the germline V gene. Trimming at V came to 1 base and at J to 2 bases, leaving 4 bases not matched to a gene. In DNA form, the CDR3 reads TGTGCCAGCAGCTTAGACCCAGGGGGCCCCTACGAGCAGTACGTC. Amino acids: CASSLDPGGPYEQYV.

This clonotype was seen at least ten times. CDR3 in amino acids: CASSLAPYNEQFF. DNA of the CDR3: TGTGCCAGCAGCCTAGCCCCCTACAATGAGCAGTTCTTC. The rearrangement joins TRBV7-3 to TRBJ2-1, with D maybe TRBD2 (5 bases). This CDR3 is 13 amino acids long. Germline CDR1 is SGHTA and CDR2 is FQGTGA. The V gene lost 5 bases and the J gene lost 2 bases, with 7 bases spanning the gap. Complete variable domain (other parts from reference TRBV7-3 and TRBJ2-1): GAGVSQTPSNKVTEKGKYVELRCDPISGHTALYWYRQSLGQGPEFLIYFQGTGAADDSGLPNDRFFAVRPEGSVSTLKIQRTERGDSAVYLCASSLAPYNEQFFGPGTRLTVL.

CDR3 nucleotide sequence: TGTGCCAGCAGCCAAGGACTAGCGGGAGATAGGTACGAGCAGTACTTC. This encodes CASSQGLAGDRYEQYF. The chain links TRBV7-6 to TRBJ2-7, with 13 bases fitting TRBD2. The CDR3 is made up of 16 amino acids. Germline V lookup: CDR1 SGHVS, CDR2 FNYEAQ. J lost 4 bases, V lost 5 bases, and 8 bases had no gene match.

This clonotype was seen ten or more times. The genes are TRBV30 and TRBJ2-1, with 9 positions matching TRBD1. This CDR3 region has 14 residues. Germline assignment: CDR1 GTSNPN and CDR2 SVGIG (reference sequence). Trimming took 4 bases from V and 1 from J; bases not matched to a gene: 2. CDR3 DNA sequence: TGTGCCTGGAAGACAGGGGGATCCTACAATGAGCAGTTCTTC. Encoded protein: CAWKTGGSYNEQFF.

This clonotype was seen ten or more times. V and J are TRBV7-2 and TRBJ1-6; D is uncertain. V was pared by 4 bases and J by 9 bases, with 13 bases between. This CDR3 region has 14 residues. CDR1 and CDR2 (germline): SGHTA, FQGNSA. The CDR3 loop is CASSSGPGRSPLHF. The CDR3 DNA is TGTGCCAGCAGCTCCGGACCCGGTCGTTCACCCCTCCACTTT. Full variable domain (missing parts from reference TRBV7-2 and TRBJ1-6): GAGVSQSPSNKVTEKGKDVELRCDPISGHTALYWYRQSLGQGLEFLIYFQGNSAPDKSGLPSDRFSAERTGGSVSTLTIQRTQQEDSAVYLCASSSGPGRSPLHFGNGTRLTVT.

In its sample, this clonotype was seen a few times. CDR3 nucleotide sequence: TGTGCCAGTAGTTTCTACCATCTTCTAGCGGGAGATTACAATGAGCAGTTCTTC. Amino acid sequence: CASSFYHLLAGDYNEQFF. The chain employs TRBV19 and TRBJ2-1; TRBD2 matches at 10 bases. This CDR3 has 18 residues. Germline V gene sequence: CDR1 LNHDA, CDR2 SQIVND (reference sequence). Unmatched junction bases numbered 14, after V lost 5 bases and J lost 4 bases. Based on the CDR3 plus reference TRBV19 and TRBJ2-1, the full variable domain is DGGITQSPKYLFRKEGQNVTLSCEQNLNHDAMYWYRQDPGQGLRLIYYSQIVNDFQKGDIAEGYSVSREKKESFPLTVTSAQKNPTAFYLCASSFYHLLAGDYNEQFFGPGTRLTVL.

This clonotype has just a few counts. The genes are TRBV20-1 and TRBJ2-1; no firm D call. Germline lookup yields CDR1 DFQATT and CDR2 SNEGSKA (reference sequence). Trimming left V 5 bases short and J 7 bases short, with 15 bases between. The CDR3 has 13 residues. This chain's CDR3 is CSAARAGGNEQFF. CDR3 sequence (DNA): TGCAGTGCTGCCCGGGCTGGTGGAAATGAGCAGTTCTTC.

This clonotype was seen repeatedly, ten times or more. The chain combines TRBV7-3 with TRBJ2-1; D is unresolved. CDR1 and CDR2 (germline): SGHTA, FQGTGA. With 5 bases removed from V and 0 bases from J, the gap between germline ends came to 14 bases. The CDR3 is 16 amino acids. CDR3 sequence reads: CASSAVSPSSYNEQFF. For the CDR3, the DNA is TGTGCCAGCAGCGCCGTTAGCCCGAGCTCCTACAATGAGCAGTTCTTC.

This chain connects TRBV12-3 or TRBV12-4 to TRBJ2-6; 7 bases map to TRBD1. This CDR3 comprises 15 residues. After removal of 6 bases from V and 1 base from J, the junction contained 3 bases not matched to a gene. DNA for the CDR3: TGTGCCAGCAGCCGGGACAGTTCTGGGGCCAACGTCCTGACTTTC. Amino acid sequence: CASSRDSSGANVLTF.

This clonotype was detected a few times. The V gene is TRBV18, the J gene TRBJ1-4; the match to TRBD1 covers 9 bases. V shed 6 bases and J 8 bases; nucleotides not matched to a gene: 7. The length of the CDR3 is 14 residues. Germline V CDR1 and CDR2: KGHSH, LQKENI. The CDR3 region has the DNA TGTGCCAGCTCCCCGGACAGGGGAGGCGAAAAACTGTTTTTT. Translated, it gives CASSPDRGGEKLFF.

This clonotype was counted many times. V is TRBV20-1 and J is TRBJ1-4; D gene ambiguous. The CDR3 has 16 amino acids. V lost 5 bases, J lost 0 bases, and 16 bases lay in between. The V gene's germline CDR1 is DFQATT and CDR2 SNEGSKA (reference sequence). CDR3 nucleotide sequence: TGCAGTGCTCACGACCCGCGGGAGCCAACTAATGAAAAACTGTTTTTT. As protein: CSAHDPREPTNEKLFF.

This chain links TRBV25-1 with TRBJ2-7, with D possibly being TRBD1 (5 bases). Between the trimmed V and J ends, which lost 5 bases and 6 bases, there was a span of 8 bases. In germline, CDR1 is MGHDK, CDR2 SYGVNS. The CDR3 length is 11 residues. CDR3 nucleotide sequence: TGTGCCAGCAGTAAGGGGTTCGAGCAGTACTTC. This gives the protein CASSKGFEQYF.

This clonotype has a handful of counts. J is TRBJ1-2 and V is TRBV10-3; a possible D gene is TRBD1 (5 bases). Between the trimmed V and J ends, which lost 8 bases and 7 bases, there was a span of 20 bases. The CDR3 length is 14 residues. Germline CDR1 reads ENHRY; CDR2 reads SYGVKD. The CDR3 is CAISNGASMFGYTF. CDR3 DNA sequence: TGTGCCATCTCTAACGGGGCTTCTATGTTTGGCTACACCTTC.

This clonotype was picked up a small number of times. CDR3 bases: TGCGCCAGCAGCTTGTTCCTAGGCGGGGAGCTGTTTTTT. Protein: CASSLFLGGELFF. The genes are TRBV5-1 and TRBJ2-2; the D is unclear. CDR3 length equals 13 residues. V was shortened by 1 base and J by 7 bases, with 8 bases between the two germline ends. CDR1 is SGHRS, CDR2 YFSETQ, per germline.

The chain couples TRBV6-6 to TRBJ2-7; D possibly corresponds to TRBD2 (6 bases). The V and J ends lost 8 bases and 0 bases respectively, with 11 bases between them. The CDR3 covers 13 residues. Per the germline V gene, CDR1 is MNHNY and CDR2 is SVGAGI (reference sequence). The CDR3 protein is CASSGGSSYEQYV. The CDR3 DNA reads as TGTGCCAGCTCCGGGGGAAGCTCCTACGAGCAGTACGTC.

This clonotype showed up just a few times. The chain carries TRBV4-1 and TRBJ2-2; TRBD2 matches at 12 bases. The CDR3 sequence is 17 residues long. V lost 2 bases and J lost 3; bases outside the gene matches: 4. Germline V gene sequence: CDR1 MGHRA, CDR2 YSYEKL. The CDR3 region is CASSQPRLAGDTGELFF. The CDR3 bases are TGCGCCAGCAGCCAACCCCGACTAGCGGGAGACACCGGGGAGCTGTTTTTT.

This clonotype was seen repeatedly, ten times or more. As DNA, the CDR3 is TGCGCCAGCAAAAAGCGGGTCCTTACGCAGTATTTT. Encoded protein: CASKKRVLTQYF. The chain carries TRBV4-3 and TRBJ2-3; possible D gene TRBD2, 6 bases. Germline V gene sequence: CDR1 LGHNA, CDR2 YSLEER. This CDR3 is built from 12 residues. The germline V and J ends were trimmed by 7 bases and 8 bases, with 13 bases remaining between them.

This clonotype has a count of ten or more. V usage is TRBV6-6 and J usage is TRBJ1-2, with 9 bases lining up with TRBD1. The CDR3 contains 16 residues. Germline V CDR1 and CDR2: MNHNY, SVGAGI (reference sequence). V lost 5 bases, J lost 4 bases, and 11 bases stayed unmatched. CDR3 region: CASSPTGGASSYGYTF. CDR3 sequence (DNA): TGTGCCAGCAGTCCGACAGGGGGTGCATCAAGCTATGGCTACACCTTC.

This clonotype was recorded at least ten times. V usage is TRBV12-5 and J usage is TRBJ2-4; 16 bases are a match to TRBD2. The trim removed 0 bases at V and 3 bases at J, leaving 8 bases unmatched. This CDR3 is built from 20 residues. Germline values: CDR1 LGHNT, CDR2 FRNRAP. The CDR3 DNA follows: TGTGCTAGTGGTTTGGTACCGGGACTAGCGGGAGGGCCGGGCAAAAACATTCAGTACTTC. Translated: CASGLVPGLAGGPGKNIQYF. Full variable domain (remainder filled in from reference TRBV12-5 and TRBJ2-4): DARVTQTPRHKVTEMGQEVTMRCQPILGHNTVFWYRQTMMQGLELLAYFRNRAPLDDSGMPKDRFSAEMPDATLATLKIQPSEPRDSAVYFCASGLVPGLAGGPGKNIQYFGAGTRLSVL.

The sample holds many counts of this clonotype. The chain has TRBV19 and TRBJ2-5; 8 nucleotides agree with TRBD2. This CDR3 is built from 16 residues. The ends lost 3 bases at V and 2 bases at J; junction bases unmatched: 8. Germline V gene lookup returns CDR1 LNHDA and CDR2 SQIVND (reference sequence). The CDR3 sequence: CASSMTSAGGQETQYF. The DNA of the CDR3 is TGTGCCAGTAGTATGACCTCCGCGGGAGGACAAGAGACCCAGTACTTC.